These 8 T cell receptor beta chains came from one sample sequenced in a study of blood T cell dynamics during melanoma immunotherapy. Produced via immunoSEQ multiplex PCR; TCRdb's table is partial and in-frame only. The sample has 7,900 or so clones; more than 75% are singletons. Time point defined: week 3, after first cycle of checkpoint inhibitor. The sequences come from blood, collected from a patient treated with checkpoint blockade. The receptors shown here come from a human donor with melanoma.

This clone was counted between two and nine times. The chain is built from TRBV19 and TRBJ2-7, with D perhaps matching TRBD1 (6 bases). V was pared by 7 bases and J by 0 bases, with 13 bases between. This CDR3 has 14 residues. The germline V gene has CDR1 LNHDA and CDR2 SQIVND (reference sequence). In nucleotides, the CDR3 is TGTGCCAGTACGGACAGCTTCCCCTCCTACGAGCAGTACTTC. Protein product: CASTDSFPSYEQYF. Complete variable domain (other parts from reference TRBV19 and TRBJ2-7): DGGITQSPKYLFRKEGQNVTLSCEQNLNHDAMYWYRQDPGQGLRLIYYSQIVNDFQKGDIAEGYSVSREKKESFPLTVTSAQKNPTAFYLCASTDSFPSYEQYFGPGTRLTVT.

CDR3 sequence reads: CASGTPPIGGGGVFQHF. The CDR3 nucleotides read TGTGCCAGTGGAACCCCCCCGATCGGGGGAGGTGGAGTATTCCAGCATTTT. The chain carries TRBV19 and TRBJ1-5; the D gene is possibly TRBD1 (5 bases). CDR3 size: 17 residues. V lost 8 bases and J 12 bases, leaving 32 bases between the germline ends. Germline V lookup: CDR1 LNHDA, CDR2 SQIVND (reference sequence).

The chain combines TRBV6-6 with TRBJ1-1; D perhaps matches TRBD1 (5 bases). The germline gives CDR1 MNHNY, CDR2 SVGAGI (reference sequence). The CDR3 is made up of 14 amino acids. V was trimmed by 0 bases and J by 3 bases, leaving 8 bases between them. The chain's CDR3 is CASSYSARDTEAFF. The CDR3 nucleotides are TGTGCCAGCAGTTACTCGGCCAGGGACACTGAAGCTTTCTTT.

The chain links TRBV11-2 to TRBJ1-6; D unresolved. The V and J ends lost 5 bases and 14 bases respectively, with 19 bases between them. This CDR3 is built from 14 residues. Germline CDR1 SGHAT, CDR2 FQNNGV. The CDR3 spells CASSPPGGSVSLHF. CDR3 bases: TGTGCCAGCAGCCCCCCCGGAGGTTCGGTATCCCTCCACTTT.

This clone was recorded only once. V gene TRBV9 combines with J gene TRBJ2-1; D possibly corresponds to TRBD2 (5 bases). V was cut by 3 bases and J by 9 bases, with 7 bases left in between. Germline CDR1 reads SGDLS; CDR2 reads YYNGEE. This CDR3 has 11 residues. The CDR3 DNA reads as TGTGCCAGCAGCGGGACTGGTGAGCAGTTCTTC. It specifies CASSGTGEQFF.

CDR3 amino acids: CASSFDSPYEQYF. The CDR3 region has the DNA TGTGCCAGCAGTTTTGACAGCCCCTACGAGCAGTACTTC. The rearrangement links TRBV28 to TRBJ2-7; D perhaps matches TRBD1 (5 bases). Trimming left V 3 bases short and J 2 bases short, with 8 bases between. Germline loops: CDR1 MDHEN, CDR2 SYDVKM. The CDR3 contains 13 residues.

The chain is built from TRBV6-6 and TRBJ2-7, with 10 bases lining up with TRBD1. CDR1 is MNHNY, CDR2 SVGAGI, per germline (reference sequence). Germline trimming cut 5 bases from V and 2 bases from J; bases unmatched to any gene: 3. The CDR3 is made up of 14 amino acids. The CDR3 protein is CASSRGTGAYEQYF. CDR3 DNA sequence: TGTGCCAGCAGTAGAGGGACAGGGGCCTACGAGCAGTACTTC.

This clone was observed a single time. The chain is built from TRBV30 and TRBJ1-2; TRBD1 aligns across 9 bases. The V gene end was trimmed by 4 bases and the J gene end by 8 bases; junction bases not matched to a gene: 8. Germline V gene sequence: CDR1 GTSNPN, CDR2 SVGIG (reference sequence). There are 13 residues in the CDR3. CDR3 nucleotides: TGTGCCTGGACGGGACAGGGCGAGAGGGGCTACACCTTC. Its translation is CAWTGQGERGYTF. The full variable domain, with the rest looked up from reference TRBV30 and TRBJ1-2, is SQTIHQWPATLVQPVGSPLSLECTVEGTSNPNLYWYRQAAGRGLQLLFYSVGIGQISSEVPQNLSASRPQDRQFILSSKKLLLSDSGFYLCAWTGQGERGYTFGSGTRLTVV.